The present TCR beta chain was sequenced within a study of regulatory dendritic cells for organ transplantation. Study-level findings and limits: Memory CD8+ T cells were the most oligoclonal; naive cells were highly diverse.

Looked up from germline, CDR1 is LNHDA and CDR2 is SQIVND (reference sequence). Trimming pared 7 bases from V and 3 bases from J, leaving 7 bases between. The CDR3 totals 12 residues. This clone was seen a few times. Its antigen is not identified. The repertoire was sequenced with immunoSEQ multiplex PCR; TCRdb's copy has only in-frame clones and lacks some. The table includes 20,000 to 25,000 clones, approximately 83% detected once. CFSE-labeled sorted T cells met regulatory or mature dendritic cells for 4 to 6 days. Source material: naive CD4+ T cells from blood cultured with regulatory dendritic cells. Sample subset: CD45RA+ naive T cells. The genes are TRBV19 and TRBJ1-5; D is ambiguous. This TCR was recovered from a human donor in good health. The CDR3 sequence is CASKVVNQPQHF. CDR3 in DNA: TGTGCCAGTAAAGTGGTCAATCAGCCCCAGCATTTT.